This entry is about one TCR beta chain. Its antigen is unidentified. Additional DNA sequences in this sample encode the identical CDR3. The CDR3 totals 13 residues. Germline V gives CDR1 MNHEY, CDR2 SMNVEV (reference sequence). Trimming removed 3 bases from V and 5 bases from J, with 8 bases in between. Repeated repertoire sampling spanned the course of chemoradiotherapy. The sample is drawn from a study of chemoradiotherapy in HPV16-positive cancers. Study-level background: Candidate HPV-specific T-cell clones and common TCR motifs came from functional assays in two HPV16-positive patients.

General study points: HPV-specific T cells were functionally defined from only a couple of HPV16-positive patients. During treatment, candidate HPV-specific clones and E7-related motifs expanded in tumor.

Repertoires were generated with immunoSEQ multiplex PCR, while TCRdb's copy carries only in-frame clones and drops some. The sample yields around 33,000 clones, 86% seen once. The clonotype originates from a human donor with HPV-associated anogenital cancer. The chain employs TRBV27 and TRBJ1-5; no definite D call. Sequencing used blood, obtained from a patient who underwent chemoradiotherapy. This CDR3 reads CASSFERDQPQHF. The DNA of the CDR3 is TGTGCCAGCAGTTTTGAAAGGGATCAGCCCCAGCATTTT.